This passage covers 5 T cell receptor beta chains from one sample sequenced in a study of blood T cell repertoires in COVID-19. Sequencing was performed with immunoSEQ multiplex PCR; in TCRdb, only in-frame clones are kept and a portion is missing. Of roughly 220,000 clones detected, about 85% appear once; the ten largest clones hold roughly 2.5%. The specimen sequenced was PBMCs or T cells enriched from blood (not recorded which). The source is a woman between 25 and 40 years old who had recovered from COVID-19.

The chain couples TRBV7-2 to TRBJ2-3; maybe TRBD2 (6 bases). The V and J ends lost 4 bases and 2 bases respectively, with 13 bases between them. From germline, CDR1 is SGHTA and CDR2 FQGNSA. The CDR3 sequence is 15 residues long. The DNA of the CDR3 is TGTGCCAGCAGCTCGACTAGGCAAAACACAGATACGCAGTATTTT. It is translated as CASSSTRQNTDTQYF.

V usage is TRBV6-2 or TRBV6-3 and J usage is TRBJ2-5; 13 nucleotides line up with TRBD2. Germline V CDR1 and CDR2: MNHEY, SVGEGT. V trimming: 4 bases; J trimming: 1 base; junction bases outside the gene matches: 9. CDR3 size: 18 residues. The CDR3 protein is CASSLGGLAGAFQETQYF. The CDR3 DNA follows: TGTGCCAGCAGTTTAGGAGGACTAGCGGGGGCCTTCCAAGAGACCCAGTACTTC.

The chain is built from TRBV6-5 and TRBJ2-1, with D possibly TRBD1 on 6 matching bases. This CDR3 contains 14 residues. Germline V CDR1 and CDR2: MNHEY, SVGAGI. V shed 6 bases and J shed 8 bases, with 17 bases lying between them. Here the CDR3 reads CASRLTGIGYEQFF. The CDR3 DNA follows: TGTGCCAGCAGGCTTACAGGGATTGGCTATGAGCAGTTCTTC.

The chain employs TRBV4-1 and TRBJ1-1; 11 bases are a match to TRBD1. Germline values: CDR1 MGHRA, CDR2 YSYEKL. The CDR3 totals 16 residues. J lost 5 bases, V lost 0 bases, and 5 bases had no gene match. In DNA, the CDR3 is TGCGCCAGCAGCCAAGACAGGACAGGGGGCAAAACTGAAGCTTTCTTT. As protein: CASSQDRTGGKTEAFF.

The chain links TRBV4-3 to TRBJ1-2; the D is unclear. V lost 6 bases and J 2 bases, leaving 13 bases between the germline ends. This CDR3 is built from 14 residues. Germline V CDR1 and CDR2: LGHNA, YSLEER. CDR3: CASSPSGGNYGYTF. The CDR3 nucleotides are TGCGCCAGCAGTCCATCAGGAGGCAACTATGGCTACACCTTC.